This note documents a single T cell receptor (beta chain) sequence. This entry comes from a study of cytomegalovirus exposure and HLA in healthy donors. Trimming shortened V by 2 bases and J by 8 bases, and 6 bases separated the two germline ends. CDR3 length: 12 amino acids. The germline V gene has CDR1 MNHEY and CDR2 SVGAGI. The PCR ran on 60 Vbeta and 13 Jbeta primers. Here immunoSEQ multiplex PCR was the method, and the copy in TCRdb shows in-frame clones only, minus some. The listing contains 87,000 or so clones. Input material: PBMCs. The origin of this receptor is a man between 45 and 60 years old in good health and CMV-seropositive. The rearrangement uses TRBV6-5 and TRBJ1-4; TRBD1 might be the D (5 bases). The CDR3 DNA follows: TGTGCCAGCAGTTACAACAGGGAAAAACTGTTTTTT. Encoded protein: CASSYNREKLFF.